A selection of T cell receptor beta chains follows, all from one sample in a study of long-term antiretroviral therapy in people with HIV. Sequencing used immunoSEQ multiplex PCR; TCRdb keeps in-frame clones, though not all of them. Altogether tens of thousands of clones are present, around 80% being singletons, with the ten largest covering over 4%. The sample here was unsorted PBMCs, taken 1.5 years after starting antiretroviral therapy. These receptors were taken from a man aged 18 to 30 with HIV. Both conserved end residues are part of each CDR3. D genes are given only for firm matches. Not all rows give a size; the values are once, few, many and, for expanded clones, a class.

TRBJ2-7 | - | - | TRBV5-5 | CASRSWGESYEQYF | TGTGCCAGCAGGTCTTGGGGAGAATCCTACGAGCAGTACTTC
TRBJ1-3 | few | - | TRBV15 | CATSRPIQGNTIYF | TGTGCCACCAGCAGACCTATCCAGGGAAACACCATATATTTT
TRBJ2-1 | - | - | TRBV7-2 | CASSLVGGSANEQFF | TGTGCCAGCAGCTTAGTAGGTGGGTCCGCCAATGAGCAGTTCTTC
TRBJ2-3 | - | - | TRBV4-1 | CASSQDQQGSFGGTDTQYF | TGCGCCAGCAGCCAAGATCAGCAGGGATCTTTTGGGGGCACAGATACGCAGTATTTT
TRBJ1-3 | - | - | TRBV7-8 | CASSLRWYAQGEEGNTIYF | TGTGCCAGCAGCTTAAGGTGGTACGCGCAAGGGGAAGAAGGAAACACCATATATTTT
TRBJ1-5 | - | - | TRBV19 | CASSPGYNQPQHF | TGTGCCAGTAGCCCAGGGTACAATCAGCCCCAGCATTTT
TRBJ2-7 | - | - | TRBV7-8 | CASSLAGSTYEQYF | TGTGCCAGCAGCTTAGCCGGAAGCACCTACGAGCAGTACTTC
TRBJ2-3 | - | - | TRBV12-5 | CASGLTTRSDTQYF | TGTGCTAGTGGTTTAACGACTAGGTCAGATACGCAGTATTTT
TRBJ1-1 | once | - | TRBV6-6 | CASSPPGRGNTEAFF | TGTGCCAGCAGTCCTCCGGGACGGGGGAACACTGAAGCTTTCTTT
TRBJ2-1 | few | TRBD2 | TRBV19 | CASSIAGGPSGEQFF | TGTGCCAGTAGCATAGCGGGAGGGCCCTCCGGTGAGCAGTTCTTC
TRBJ2-1 | once | - | TRBV5-1 | CASSLTFIVSSYNEQFF | TGCGCCAGCAGCTTGACTTTCATCGTCAGCTCCTACAATGAGCAGTTCTTC
TRBJ1-1 | - | TRBD1 | TRBV18 | CASAGTGYENTEAFF | TGTGCCAGCGCCGGGACAGGGTACGAGAACACTGAAGCTTTCTTT
TRBJ2-3 | - | TRBD1 | TRBV13 | CASSLGDRRTDTQYF | TGTGCCAGCAGCTTAGGGGACAGGAGGACAGATACGCAGTATTTT
TRBJ1-1 | - | TRBD1 | TRBV19 | CASSPMGVTGENTEAFF | TGTGCCAGTAGCCCCATGGGTGTAACAGGGGAGAACACTGAAGCTTTCTTT
TRBJ1-2 | - | TRBD1 | TRBV19 | CASTTRGQGASNYGYTF | TGTGCCAGTACTACTCGAGGACAGGGGGCTTCTAACTATGGCTACACCTTC
TRBJ1-5 | - | - | TRBV6-5 | CASSTGYGQPQHF | TGTGCCAGCAGCACAGGGTACGGTCAGCCCCAGCATTTT
TRBJ1-1 | - | - | TRBV10-3 | CAISAREDVRTEAFF | TGTGCCATCAGTGCCAGGGAAGACGTGCGGACTGAAGCTTTCTTT
TRBJ2-2 | - | TRBD2 | TRBV7-9 | CASILLKRENTGELFF | TGTGCCAGCATCCTACTAAAGCGGGAGAACACCGGGGAGCTGTTTTTT
TRBJ1-1 | - | - | TRBV5-6 | CASSLLTTGLGTEAFF | TGTGCCAGCAGCTTGCTGACTACAGGGTTAGGCACTGAAGCTTTCTTT
TRBJ1-4 | - | TRBD1 | TRBV6-5 | CASSWTGGEKLFF | TGTGCCAGCAGTTGGACAGGGGGAGAAAAACTGTTTTTT
TRBJ2-5 | - | - | TRBV6-5 | CASSFYGETQYF | TGTGCCAGCAGTTTCTACGGAGAGACCCAGTACTTC
TRBJ2-1 | - | - | TRBV27 | CASSFFGEQFF | TGTGCCAGCAGTTTCTTCGGTGAGCAGTTCTTC
TRBJ2-7 | - | - | TRBV5-6 | CASSSRHEQYF | TGTGCCAGCAGCTCCCGCCACGAGCAGTACTTC
TRBJ2-1 | - | TRBD2 | TRBV19 | CATGLAGGIKEQFF | TGTGCCACCGGACTAGCGGGAGGGATCAAGGAGCAGTTCTTC
TRBJ2-7 | - | TRBD2 | TRBV27 | CASSLLAGDEQYF | TGTGCCAGCAGTTTACTAGCGGGAGACGAGCAGTACTTC
TRBJ2-1 | - | - | TRBV7-9 | CASSPQGYNEQFF | TGTGCCAGCAGCCCCCAGGGGTACAATGAGCAGTTCTTC
TRBJ2-7 | few | TRBD2 | TRBV6-4 | CASSRLAGKTYEQYF | TGTGCCAGCAGTCGACTAGCGGGAAAAACCTACGAGCAGTACTTC
TRBJ2-7 | - | - | TRBV11-3 | CASSATRSGEQYF | TGTGCCAGCAGCGCGACTAGATCGGGCGAGCAGTACTTC
TRBJ2-5 | - | - | TRBV5-1 | CASSQGRGGETQYF | TGCGCCAGCAGCCAAGGGAGAGGGGGGGAGACCCAGTACTTC
TRBJ1-2 | once | TRBD1 | TRBV28 | CASRSPGTGDYGYTF | TGTGCCAGCAGATCCCCCGGGACAGGGGACTATGGCTACACCTTC
TRBJ2-5 | - | - | TRBV2 | CASSEALSGETQYF | TGTGCCAGCAGTGAAGCGCTCAGTGGGGAGACCCAGTACTTC
TRBJ2-5 | - | - | TRBV14 | CASSERLQETQYF | TGTGCCAGCAGTGAAAGACTCCAAGAGACCCAGTACTTC
TRBJ2-1 | few | - | TRBV28 | CASSLRGRSNEQFF | TGTGCCAGCAGCCTGAGAGGACGGAGCAATGAGCAGTTCTTC
TRBJ2-2 | - | - | TRBV19 | CASRGRGRGTNTGELFF | TGTGCCAGTAGGGGCAGGGGACGCGGGACGAACACCGGGGAGCTGTTTTTT
TRBJ2-1 | - | - | TRBV15 | CATSRVEMGATQFF | TGTGCCACCAGCAGAGTTGAAATGGGGGCTACGCAGTTCTTC
TRBJ2-7 | - | - | TRBV7-8 | CASSLRTDYYEQYF | TGTGCCAGCAGCTTACGCACAGATTACTACGAGCAGTACTTC
TRBJ2-5 | - | - | TRBV7-2 | CASSRSGVEETQYF | TGTGCCAGCAGCCGATCGGGGGTCGAAGAGACCCAGTACTTC
TRBJ2-7 | - | TRBD1 | TRBV6-5 | CASSYGTGDTYEQYF | TGTGCCAGCAGCTATGGGACAGGGGATACCTACGAGCAGTACTTC
TRBJ2-7 | - | - | TRBV28 | CASTSVPRGEQYF | TGTGCCAGCACGTCGGTTCCTAGGGGCGAGCAGTACTTC
TRBJ2-2 | - | - | TRBV4-3 | CASSQDRSRALTGELFF | TGCGCCAGCAGCCAAGATCGAAGCAGAGCCCTCACCGGGGAGCTGTTTTTT
TRBJ2-7 | - | - | TRBV28 | CASSFSGEQYF | TGTGCCAGCAGTTTTTCGGGGGAGCAGTACTTC
TRBJ2-7 | - | TRBD2 | TRBV4-3 | CASSQEILAVSSYEQYF | TGCGCCAGCAGCCAAGAAATACTAGCGGTAAGCTCCTACGAGCAGTACTTC